The 25 T cell receptor beta chains listed next were all sequenced from one sample in a study of T cells in localized non-small cell lung cancer. Repertoires were generated with immunoSEQ multiplex PCR, while TCRdb's copy carries only in-frame clones and drops some. Counted here are 2,500 to 3,000 clones, approximately 31% occurring once; the ten biggest clones make up less than 15%. The sample consisted of lung tumor tissue, taken before any cancer treatment. These receptors were taken from a woman aged 35-75 years with stage I lung adenocarcinoma.

This clone was counted a few times. This chain joins TRBV11-3 and TRBJ2-5; D not resolved. CDR3 size: 15 residues. Germline-derived CDR1 and CDR2 are SGHNT and YENEEA. The germline V and J ends were trimmed by 4 bases and 4 bases, with 16 bases remaining between them. The CDR3 region is CASSSRADPRETQYF. DNA for the CDR3: TGTGCCAGCAGCTCCCGGGCCGACCCCCGAGAGACCCAGTACTTC.

By its share, this clone is medium-sized. V and J are TRBV9 and TRBJ2-1; D gene unclear. Per germline, CDR1 SGDLS and CDR2 YYNGEE. V was shortened by 3 bases and J by 3 bases, with 7 bases between the two germline ends. The CDR3 runs to 13 residues. CDR3 protein: CASSEGDYNEQFF. Here the CDR3 DNA reads TGTGCCAGCAGCGAAGGAGACTACAATGAGCAGTTCTTC.

The rearrangement joins TRBV9 to TRBJ2-1, with TRBD2 matching over 7 bases. This CDR3 has 15 amino acids. Germline loops: CDR1 SGDLS, CDR2 YYNGEE. The ends lost 3 bases at V and 4 bases at J; junction bases unmatched: 7. DNA for the CDR3: TGTGCCAGCAGCGCCTCTAGCGGATCGTACAATGAGCAGTTCTTC. This sequence encodes CASSASSGSYNEQFF.

This clone was observed a few times. The rearrangement joins TRBV18 to TRBJ1-1; D is uncertain. This CDR3 spans 15 amino acids. The germline CDR1 and CDR2 sequences are KGHSH and LQKENI. The germline V and J ends were trimmed by 5 bases and 1 base, with 14 bases remaining between them. The CDR3 nucleotides read TGTGCCAGCTCAAATCCCGGCAATACGAACACTGAAGCTTTCTTT. It translates to CASSNPGNTNTEAFF.

The chain couples TRBV5-1 to TRBJ2-3, with 7 bases aligning to TRBD1. The germline gives CDR1 SGHRS, CDR2 YFSETQ. With V trimmed by 3 bases and J by 8 bases, 9 bases remained unmatched. The CDR3 consists of 14 residues. This CDR3 reads CASSSLQGWGTQYF. The DNA of the CDR3 is TGCGCCAGCAGCTCGTTACAGGGGTGGGGTACGCAGTATTTT. Based on the CDR3 plus reference TRBV5-1 and TRBJ2-3, the full variable domain is KAGVTQTPRYLIKTRGQQVTLSCSPISGHRSVSWYQQTPGQGLQFLFEYFSETQRNKGNFPGRFSGRQFSNSRSEMNVSTLELGDSALYLCASSSLQGWGTQYFGPGTRLTVL.

This clone was counted a few times. The chain carries TRBV30 and TRBJ1-1; TRBD1 matches 8 bases. V lost 4 bases, J lost 5 bases, and 9 bases stayed unmatched. The germline gives CDR1 GTSNPN, CDR2 SVGIG (reference sequence). The CDR3 is 14 residues long. The CDR3 here is CAWNIGQGGTEAFF. The CDR3 DNA is TGTGCCTGGAATATAGGACAGGGAGGGACTGAAGCTTTCTTT. Full variable domain (outside the CDR3, taken from reference TRBV30 and TRBJ1-1): SQTIHQWPATLVQPVGSPLSLECTVEGTSNPNLYWYRQAAGRGLQLLFYSVGIGQISSEVPQNLSASRPQDRQFILSSKKLLLSDSGFYLCAWNIGQGGTEAFFGQGTRLTVV.

This clone has a handful of counts. The chain carries TRBV4-1 and TRBJ2-7; D is undetermined. The length of the CDR3 is 13 residues. Germline V gene lookup returns CDR1 MGHRA and CDR2 YSYEKL. V shed 0 bases and J shed 3 bases, with 6 bases lying between them. The CDR3 DNA is TGCGCCAGCAGCCAAGAGGACGGCTACGAGCAGTACTTC. This gives the protein CASSQEDGYEQYF.

The V and J genes are TRBV28 and TRBJ1-1, with D possibly being TRBD1 (5 bases). This CDR3 spans 15 amino acids. V lost 2 bases and J lost 6, with 16 bases in between. CDR1 is MDHEN and CDR2 is SYDVKM in the germline V gene. The CDR3 loop is CASSLDPYRGSEAFF. CDR3 DNA: TGTGCCAGCAGTTTAGATCCCTACCGGGGGTCTGAAGCTTTCTTT. Full variable domain (rest looked up from reference TRBV28 and TRBJ1-1): DVKVTQSSRYLVKRTGEKVFLECVQDMDHENMFWYRQDPGLGLRLIYFSYDVKMKEKGDIPEGYSVSREKKERFSLILESASTNQTSMYLCASSLDPYRGSEAFFGQGTRLTVV.

In this sample, this clone turned up a few times. The chain links TRBV9 to TRBJ2-3; D possibly corresponds to TRBD2 (6 bases). This CDR3 has 15 residues. Per germline, CDR1 SGDLS and CDR2 YYNGEE. V lost 0 bases and J lost 6, with 14 bases in between. CDR3: CASSVGGLIVDTQYF. CDR3 nucleotides: TGTGCCAGCAGCGTAGGGGGACTCATCGTGGATACGCAGTATTTT.

The rearrangement joins TRBV11-3 to TRBJ1-1; D not resolved. V shed 3 bases and J shed 0 bases, with 11 bases lying between them. Germline V gene sequence: CDR1 SGHNT, CDR2 YENEEA. The CDR3 is made up of 15 amino acids. CDR3 sequence: CASSLVRQMNTEAFF. The CDR3 DNA is TGTGCCAGCAGCTTGGTTCGGCAGATGAACACTGAAGCTTTCTTT.

By sample share, this clone is medium-sized. This chain uses TRBV11-3 with TRBJ2-7; 11 bases agree with TRBD2. V shed 0 bases, J shed 2 bases, and the junction held 15 bases outside the gene matches. CDR1 and CDR2 (germline): SGHNT, YENEEA. The CDR3 extends over 20 amino acids. This CDR3 reads CASSLDQELAGVVRAYEQYF. CDR3 sequence (DNA): TGTGCCAGCAGCTTAGATCAGGAACTAGCGGGAGTAGTAAGGGCCTACGAGCAGTACTTC.

The chain couples TRBV30 to TRBJ1-4; D might be TRBD1 (6 bases). Trimming removed 1 base at V and 13 bases at J, with 13 bases between. In germline, CDR1 is GTSNPN, CDR2 SVGIG (reference sequence). This CDR3 is 12 amino acids long. The CDR3 region is CAWSGGPQALFF. The CDR3 DNA reads as TGTGCCTGGAGTGGGGGGCCCCAAGCACTGTTTTTT.

Points on this clone: The junction departs from the called germline gene at one end, perhaps through a read error. The chain uses TRBV6-8 and TRBJ2-1; D is possibly TRBD2 (5 bases). Germline values: CDR1 MNHGY, CDR2 SAAAGT. There are 14 residues in the CDR3. This chain's CDR3 is CATSDLRVVNEQFF. CDR3 coding DNA: TGTGCCACCAGTGATTTGAGGGTAGTAAATGAGCAGTTCTTC.

This chain uses TRBV19 with TRBJ1-1; D is possibly TRBD1 (5 bases). This CDR3 comprises 15 residues. Trimming took off 3 bases at V and 0 bases at J, with 11 bases between the two ends. The germline V gene has CDR1 LNHDA and CDR2 SQIVND (reference sequence). This CDR3 is CASSMRGRLNTEAFF. In nucleotides, the CDR3 is TGTGCCAGTAGTATGAGGGGCCGGTTGAACACTGAAGCTTTCTTT. Variable domain in full (rest from reference TRBV19 and TRBJ1-1): DGGITQSPKYLFRKEGQNVTLSCEQNLNHDAMYWYRQDPGQGLRLIYYSQIVNDFQKGDIAEGYSVSREKKESFPLTVTSAQKNPTAFYLCASSMRGRLNTEAFFGQGTRLTVV.

The V gene is TRBV5-1, the J gene TRBJ2-7, with 12 nucleotides matching TRBD1. This CDR3 region has 14 residues. The germline V gene has CDR1 SGHRS and CDR2 YFSETQ. Germline trimming cut 3 bases from V and 6 bases from J; bases unmatched to any gene: 4. DNA for the CDR3: TGCGCCAGCAGCTCCGGGACAGGGGGCCTCGAGCAGTACTTC. Translation: CASSSGTGGLEQYF.

This CDR3 reads CASSQTITDTQYF. In nucleotides, the CDR3 is TGTGCCAGCAGCCAAACTATCACAGATACGCAGTATTTT. This chain links TRBV9 with TRBJ2-3; the D is unclear. V was cut by 4 bases and J by 2 bases, with 8 bases left in between. This CDR3 has 13 amino acids. Germline lookup yields CDR1 SGDLS and CDR2 YYNGEE. The full variable domain, with the rest looked up from reference TRBV9 and TRBJ2-3, is DSGVTQTPKHLITATGQRVTLRCSPRSGDLSVYWYQQSLDQGLQFLIQYYNGEERAKGNILERFSAQQFPDLHSELNLSSLELGDSALYFCASSQTITDTQYFGPGTRLTVL.

This clone came up a few times. The J gene is TRBJ2-3, the V gene TRBV19; TRBD2 matches at 7 bases. The CDR3 sequence is 14 residues long. V was clipped by 1 base and J by 5 bases; unmatched bases: 3. Germline CDR1 LNHDA, CDR2 SQIVND (reference sequence). The DNA of the CDR3 is TGTGCCAGTAGTATAGCGGGAGGACAAGATACGCAGTATTTT. It is translated as CASSIAGGQDTQYF.

The DNA for the CDR3 is TGTGCCAGTACCGACACCGGGACACCCCTTCCAGATACGCAGTATTTT. As protein: CASTDTGTPLPDTQYF. The genes are TRBV19 and TRBJ2-3; maybe TRBD1 (6 bases). There are 16 residues in the CDR3. The germline V gene has CDR1 LNHDA and CDR2 SQIVND (reference sequence). V lost 7 bases and J lost 4, with 21 bases in between.

J is TRBJ2-1 and V is TRBV18, with D possibly matching TRBD2 (5 bases). Germline values: CDR1 KGHSH, CDR2 LQKENI. The ends were cut back, 0 bases at V and 2 bases at J, with 8 bases in the middle. The CDR3 has 15 amino acids. For the CDR3, the DNA is TGTGCCAGCTCACCACCGACTACCCCCTACAATGAGCAGTTCTTC. It is translated as CASSPPTTPYNEQFF.

This clone was seen only a few times. The chain couples TRBV19 to TRBJ1-2, with a possible D match to TRBD1 (5 bases). The V and J ends lost 3 bases and 6 bases respectively, with 17 bases between them. CDR1 and CDR2 from the germline V gene are LNHDA and SQIVND (reference sequence). This CDR3 contains 15 residues. The CDR3 DNA sequence: TGTGCCAGTAGTATTTTTTTAGGGGATCGGAATGGCTACACCTTC. Protein sequence: CASSIFLGDRNGYTF.

This chain links TRBV5-1 with TRBJ2-1; D is possibly TRBD2 (5 bases). The V end was cut by 5 bases, the J end by 7 bases, with 19 bases between. The CDR3 has 15 amino acids. Germline CDR1 SGHRS, CDR2 YFSETQ. The CDR3 nucleotides are TGCGCCAGCAGTCGTGACTACCTCCTTGGGAATGAGCAGTTCTTC. As protein: CASSRDYLLGNEQFF.

This clone qualifies as medium-sized (0.01 to 0.1%). Here the CDR3 DNA reads TGTGCCAGCAGTGGACAGGGGGGGGGTCAGCCCCAGCATTTT. The encoded protein is CASSGQGGGQPQHF. This sequence joins TRBV6-8 and TRBJ1-5, with 10 bases that match TRBD1. This CDR3 is 14 amino acids long. V was clipped by 5 bases and J by 6 bases; unmatched bases: 4. CDR1 MNHGY and CDR2 SAAAGT come from the germline V gene.

The genes are TRBV19 and TRBJ2-5; D remains ambiguous. The V gene lost 5 bases and the J gene lost 2 bases, with 9 bases spanning the gap. The CDR3 sequence is 13 residues long. Germline CDR1 and CDR2: LNHDA and SQIVND (reference sequence). The CDR3 DNA reads TGTGCCAGTAGTCTTTCGCGGCAAGAGACCCAGTACTTC. This translates into CASSLSRQETQYF.

This clone was seen more than once but under ten times. The genes are TRBV6-8 and TRBJ1-2; 7 nucleotides line up with TRBD1. Germline-derived CDR1 and CDR2 are MNHGY and SAAAGT. The CDR3 covers 14 residues. V dropped 5 bases and J dropped 3; count of bases not matched to a gene: 6. CDR3 nucleotides: TGTGCCAGCAGTCGCGACAGGGTGGACTATGGCTACACCTTC. It is translated as CASSRDRVDYGYTF.

This clone was observed a few times. The chain uses TRBV28 and TRBJ1-1; the D gene is possibly TRBD1 (5 bases). Trimming removed 5 bases at V and 5 bases at J, with 18 bases between. The CDR3 length is 15 residues. Germline CDR1 MDHEN, CDR2 SYDVKM. The DNA of the CDR3 is TGTGCCAGCAGTCCACCACCCCAGGGCTGGACTGAAGCTTTCTTT. Protein product: CASSPPPQGWTEAFF.